This TCR beta chain was captured by sequencing in a study of monozygotic twins with inflammatory bowel disease. Study results and limitations: No repertoire similarity difference was seen between concordant and discordant twins; power was possibly limited.

TCRdb derives one entry per CDR3 protein from the 5' RACE reads, leaving out DNA. The sample's table shows 400,000 to 500,000 distinct CDR3 sequences. As for this clonotype: Its specificity is unknown.

Sequences were obtained from blood. This TCR was recovered from a human donor with ulcerative colitis or Crohn's disease, or a healthy co-twin of an affected twin (not recorded which).

This chain's CDR3 is CASSSRVGGKMVFF. The rearrangement links TRBV28 to TRBJ2-2; TCRdb designates TRBD2, a call that cannot be tested without DNA. Looked up from germline, CDR1 is MDHEN and CDR2 is SYDVKM. The CDR3 consists of 14 residues.